The 32 T cell receptor beta chains reported below all come from one sample, sequenced in a study of T cells in Graves' hyperthyroidism and ophthalmopathy. Amplified TCR beta CDR3 regions came from RNA transcripts. Carried out on the TCR CDR3, a first-round RT-PCR used the HTBI primer set. TCRdb reanalysed the multiplex PCR reads using MiXCR and keeps one entry per CDR3 protein. The table includes approximately 400,000 distinct CDR3 sequences, roughly 14% detected once. The specimen sequenced was blood. The source is a woman in her fifties or sixties with Graves' hyperthyroidism.

This clonotype was seen many times. In DNA, the CDR3 is TGCAGTGCTAGAGATGATCCTAAGGTCCCCATCCACAATGAGCAGTTCTTC. Translation gives CSARDDPKVPIHNEQFF. The J gene is TRBJ2-1, the V gene TRBV20-1; D gene unclear. The CDR3 covers 17 residues. CDR1 and CDR2 (germline): DFQATT, SNEGSKA (reference sequence). Trimming pared 0 bases from V and 5 bases from J, leaving 20 bases between.

This clonotype was seen just once. The gene calls are TRBV6-5 and TRBJ2-7; 10 bases fit TRBD2. This CDR3 region has 15 residues. V lost 0 bases, J lost 7 bases, and 6 bases stayed unmatched. In germline, CDR1 is MNHEY, CDR2 SVGAGI. CDR3 sequence reads: CASSYSSSGSDEQYF. Here the CDR3 DNA reads TGTGCCAGCAGTTACTCCTCTAGCGGGAGTGATGAGCAGTACTTC.

This clonotype was counted many times. V usage is TRBV12-3 or TRBV12-4 and J usage is TRBJ1-5; D is undetermined. The CDR3 extends over 13 amino acids. Deletions cut 5 bases from V and 7 bases from J, with 12 bases between. CDR3 sequence reads: CASSPDAGQPQHF. The CDR3 coding sequence is TGTGCCAGCAGTCCGGATGCGGGACAGCCCCAGCATTTT.

The table lists this clonotype with many counts. V gene TRBV6-2 or TRBV6-3 combines with J gene TRBJ1-2, with D hard to call. The V and J ends lost 5 bases and 3 bases respectively, with 7 bases between them. In germline, CDR1 is MNHEY, CDR2 SVGEGT. The length of the CDR3 is 12 residues. The CDR3 nucleotides are TGTGCCAGCAGTCCGTCCTACTATGGCTACACCTTC. It specifies CASSPSYYGYTF.

This clonotype was seen only a few times. This rearrangement joins TRBV6-1 to TRBJ1-6, with D perhaps TRBD1 (6 bases). Trimming pared 5 bases from V and 7 bases from J, leaving 12 bases between. Germline V lookup: CDR1 MNHNS, CDR2 SASEGT. This CDR3 has 14 residues. CDR3 sequence (DNA): TGTGCCAGCAGTCGGACAGAGTTGAATTCACCCCTCCACTTT. This translates into CASSRTELNSPLHF.

The sample holds many counts of this clonotype. V usage is TRBV19 and J usage is TRBJ1-4; D gene uncertain. From germline, CDR1 is LNHDA and CDR2 SQIVND (reference sequence). This CDR3 has 14 residues. Trimming cost V 4 bases and J 2 bases, with 8 bases left between them. The CDR3 is CASSNSQTNEKLFF. The CDR3 coding sequence is TGTGCCAGTAGTAACAGTCAGACTAATGAAAAACTGTTTTTT.

CDR3 amino acids: CAWSQGLSSEQYF. The CDR3 nucleotides are TGTGCCTGGAGCCAGGGACTCTCTTCCGAGCAGTACTTC. The chain recombines TRBV30 with TRBJ2-7; a possible D gene is TRBD2 (6 bases). V was trimmed by 3 bases and J by 6 bases, leaving 15 bases between them. Germline CDR1 GTSNPN, CDR2 SVGIG (reference sequence). This CDR3 contains 13 residues.

The chain uses TRBV2 and TRBJ1-6, with 9 bases aligning to TRBD1. CDR3 size: 14 residues. The ends lost 8 bases at V and 9 bases at J; junction bases unmatched: 8. Germline values: CDR1 SNHLY, CDR2 FYNNEI. The CDR3 nucleotides are TGTGCCAGCGGACCGCGGGACAGGGTTTCACCCCTCCACTTT. Its translation: CASGPRDRVSPLHF.

The chain links TRBV29-1 to TRBJ1-2, with a tentative D call TRBD1 (5 bases). Trimming shortened V by 3 bases and J by 1 base, and 15 bases separated the two germline ends. The CDR3 is 15 amino acids. Germline lookup yields CDR1 SQVTM and CDR2 ANQGSEA. CDR3 DNA: TGCAGCGTTGACGAGGGGCCTCAGGGTAACTATGGCTACACCTTC. Encoded protein: CSVDEGPQGNYGYTF.

The chain employs TRBV7-2 and TRBJ2-3; 7 nucleotides align to TRBD2. The ends lost 5 bases at V and 6 bases at J; junction bases unmatched: 8. This CDR3 is 14 amino acids long. Germline CDR1 and CDR2: SGHTA and FQGNSA. The CDR3 DNA reads TGTGCCAGCAGCCCAGGACTGGGGGGGGATACGCAGTATTTT. Amino acids: CASSPGLGGDTQYF.

The V and J genes are TRBV18 and TRBJ1-1, with 7 bases aligning to TRBD1. Germline lookup yields CDR1 KGHSH and CDR2 LQKENI. V shed 4 bases and J 4 bases; nucleotides not matched to a gene: 12. This CDR3 spans 16 amino acids. Written as DNA, the CDR3 is TGTGCCAGCTCACTTACAGGGGAAGACATGGGCACTGAAGCTTTCTTT. It is translated as CASSLTGEDMGTEAFF.

For the CDR3, the DNA is TGTGCCAGCACCCGCAATCCGGCCGTCACTGGAAACACCATATATTTT. It is translated as CASTRNPAVTGNTIYF. V and J are TRBV4-2 and TRBJ1-3, with D hard to call. This CDR3 is 16 amino acids long. V lost 7 bases and J lost 2, with 18 bases in between. Germline V lookup: CDR1 LGHNA, CDR2 YNFKEQ.

A word on this clonotype: Just one base apart from a much larger clone, this may be a read error. Lacking the conserved final phenylalanine or tryptophan, this CDR3 likely reflects a read error. V and J are TRBV27 and TRBJ2-4, with TRBD1 matching over 10 bases. CDR3 length equals 16 residues. Germline CDR1 MNHEY, CDR2 SMNVEV (reference sequence). V shed 2 bases, J shed 3 bases, and the junction held 4 bases outside the gene matches. CDR3 DNA sequence: TGTGCCAGCAGTTTACGGGACAGGGGAGGCAAAAACATTCAGTACCTC. Translated: CASSLRDRGGKNIQYL.

The J gene is TRBJ1-5, the V gene TRBV12-3 or TRBV12-4, with 11 nucleotides matching TRBD1. The V and J ends lost 2 bases and 6 bases, in that order; junction bases with no gene match: 9. The CDR3 covers 17 residues. Here the CDR3 DNA reads TGTGCCAGCAGTTTACCCGGGACAGGGGGGTTGGTTCAGCCCCAGCATTTT. This gives the protein CASSLPGTGGLVQPQHF.

This clonotype was recorded at least ten times. The chain recombines TRBV12-3 or TRBV12-4 with TRBJ2-1; D tentatively reads TRBD1 or TRBD2 (7 bases each). The CDR3 is made up of 15 amino acids. Trimming shortened V by 7 bases and J by 4 bases, and 17 bases separated the two germline ends. The CDR3 loop reads CASTPGGGGYNEQFF. In DNA form, the CDR3 reads TGTGCCAGCACCCCAGGGGGGGGAGGTTACAATGAGCAGTTCTTC.

This clonotype occurred a few times. The rearrangement links TRBV29-1 to TRBJ1-5; perhaps TRBD1 as D (6 bases). The CDR3 loop spans 12 amino acids. Germline values: CDR1 SQVTM, CDR2 ANQGSEA. Deletions cut 4 bases from V and 3 bases from J, with 7 bases between. CDR3: CSVGQANQPQHF. CDR3 DNA sequence: TGCAGCGTTGGACAGGCCAATCAGCCCCAGCATTTT.

This clonotype was picked up many times. The chain carries TRBV7-9 and TRBJ1-2; possible D gene TRBD1, 6 bases. The CDR3 covers 14 residues. Germline CDR1 SEHNR, CDR2 FQNEAQ (reference sequence). Trimming took 3 bases from V and 8 from J, leaving 16 bases between them. DNA for the CDR3: TGTGCCAGCAGCTTCCTACAGGGCAGATGGGGCTACACCTTC. This encodes CASSFLQGRWGYTF.

The V call is TRBV18, the J call TRBJ2-1, with 10 bases matching TRBD2. Losses at the gene ends were 2 bases for V and 7 bases for J; bases not matched to a gene: 5. There are 15 residues in the CDR3. The V gene's germline CDR1 is KGHSH and CDR2 LQKENI. The CDR3 DNA sequence: TGTGCCAGCTCACCATCTAGCGGGAGTAGGAATGAGCAGTTCTTC. As protein: CASSPSSGSRNEQFF.

This clonotype was counted ten times or more. This chain uses TRBV7-9 with TRBJ2-7, with 8 bases identical to TRBD1. The V segment lost 5 bases and the J segment 2 bases; nucleotides outside the gene matches: 8. The germline V gene has CDR1 SEHNR and CDR2 FQNEAQ (reference sequence). This CDR3 is built from 15 residues. The CDR3 loop reads CASSPSSDRAYEQYF. Written as DNA, the CDR3 is TGTGCCAGCAGCCCAAGTTCGGACAGGGCCTACGAGCAGTACTTC.

This clonotype was picked up a small number of times. V and J are TRBV27 and TRBJ2-5, with D perhaps matching TRBD1 or TRBD2 (6 bases each). CDR1 MNHEY and CDR2 SMNVEV come from the germline V gene (reference sequence). Trimming took 7 bases from V and 2 from J, leaving 11 bases between them. This CDR3 contains 13 residues. CDR3 coding DNA: TGTGCCAGCATCCTAGGGGGGCAAGAGACCCAGTACTTC. Protein: CASILGGQETQYF.

The rearrangement joins TRBV20-1 to TRBJ2-1, with unresolved D. The CDR3 is 12 amino acids. CDR1 is DFQATT and CDR2 is SNEGSKA in the germline V gene (reference sequence). Trimming shortened V by 8 bases and J by 4 bases, and 12 bases separated the two germline ends. The DNA for the CDR3 is TGCAGTTCTCGGAGAGGTTACAATGAGCAGTTCTTC. This gives the protein CSSRRGYNEQFF.

This clonotype was observed many times. V usage is TRBV11-2 and J usage is TRBJ1-4, with a tentative D call TRBD1 (6 bases). Trimming stripped 5 bases from V and 7 bases from J, with 14 bases between. CDR3 length equals 14 residues. The germline V gene has CDR1 SGHAT and CDR2 FQNNGV. In nucleotides, the CDR3 is TGTGCCAGCAGCACCCCCAGGGGCGGTGAAAAACTGTTTTTT. This translates into CASSTPRGGEKLFF.

This clonotype has at least ten counts. The chain joins TRBV28 to TRBJ2-7; D tentatively fits TRBD1 or TRBD2 (9 bases each). The CDR3 consists of 19 residues. V was pared by 5 bases and J by 1 base, with 27 bases between. Germline V gene sequence: CDR1 MDHEN, CDR2 SYDVKM. Written as DNA, the CDR3 is TGTGCCAGCAGTCCGCACAGGGGGCCTAGCGGGGAACTTTCCTACGAGCAGTACTTC. This translates into CASSPHRGPSGELSYEQYF.

This clonotype was counted at least ten times. The chain employs TRBV5-1 and TRBJ2-5; TRBD2 agrees at 11 bases. This CDR3 is built from 14 residues. CDR1 SGHRS and CDR2 YFSETQ come from the germline V gene. V lost 6 bases and J lost 4; bases outside the gene matches: 5. Here the CDR3 reads CASTPGLAGETQYF. The CDR3, as DNA: TGCGCCAGCACCCCCGGACTAGCGGGAGAGACCCAGTACTTC.

At least ten counts were recorded for this clonotype. The rearrangement uses TRBV6-1 and TRBJ1-1; D is unclear. Germline V gives CDR1 MNHNS, CDR2 SASEGT. This CDR3 is 14 amino acids long. V was clipped by 5 bases and J by 1 base, with 11 bases between them. The CDR3 protein is CASSFGVRNTEAFF. The DNA of the CDR3 is TGTGCCAGCAGTTTTGGGGTGCGGAACACTGAAGCTTTCTTT.

This clonotype has at least ten counts. V and J are TRBV2 and TRBJ1-1; no firm D call. This CDR3 spans 13 amino acids. Germline lookup yields CDR1 SNHLY and CDR2 FYNNEI. V dropped 7 bases and J dropped 3 bases, with 12 bases sitting between them. CDR3 in DNA: TGTGCCAGCACTACCGACATCTACACTGAAGCTTTCTTT. It encodes CASTTDIYTEAFF.

Worth noting for this clonotype: Just one base apart from a much larger clone, this may be a read error. J is TRBJ2-5 and V is TRBV27; tentatively, D is TRBD1 or TRBD2 (6 bases each). Germline V gives CDR1 MNHEY, CDR2 SMNVEV (reference sequence). The CDR3 extends over 16 amino acids. CDR3 in amino acids: CASRPARRGYQETQHF. The CDR3 bases are TGTGCCAGCAGGCCCGCGAGGAGGGGGTACCAAGAGACCCAGCACTTC.

This clonotype was observed at least ten times. The chain is built from TRBV6-2 or TRBV6-3 and TRBJ1-2; 7 bases align to TRBD1. V shed 5 bases, J shed 6 bases, and the junction held 12 bases outside the gene matches. This CDR3 comprises 15 residues. Per germline, CDR1 MNHEY and CDR2 SVGEGT. CDR3 sequence (DNA): TGTGCCAGCAGTCATCGGAAGACAGGGTCCCATGGCTACACCTTC. This gives the protein CASSHRKTGSHGYTF.

This clonotype has only a few counts. This rearrangement joins TRBV12-3 or TRBV12-4 to TRBJ1-1; D is unresolved. This CDR3 is built from 11 residues. Between the trimmed V and J ends, which lost 3 bases and 6 bases, there was a span of 5 bases. As DNA, the CDR3 is TGTGCCAGCAGTTTTTTCTCTGAAGCTTTCTTT. It yields the protein CASSFFSEAFF.

This rearrangement joins TRBV30 to TRBJ1-4; D is possibly TRBD1 (5 bases). Trimming took 0 bases from V and 12 from J, leaving 14 bases between them. Per the germline V gene, CDR1 is GTSNPN and CDR2 is SVGIG (reference sequence). This CDR3 is built from 13 residues. The CDR3 bases are TGTGCCTGGAGTGTACAGGAAAGGGAAGAACTGTTTTTT. Its protein product is CAWSVQEREELFF.

The table lists this clonotype with many counts. The chain employs TRBV6-1 and TRBJ1-1; D call uncertain. Germline CDR1 and CDR2: MNHNS and SASEGT. V was clipped by 1 base and J by 2 bases, with 8 bases between them. This CDR3 has 14 residues. The CDR3 nucleotides read TGTGCCAGCAGTGAAGGTTTCAGAAACACTGAAGCTTTCTTT. It yields the protein CASSEGFRNTEAFF.

This rearrangement joins TRBV2 to TRBJ1-5, with TRBD1 matching over 8 bases. The germline V gene encodes CDR1 SNHLY and CDR2 FYNNEI. There are 17 residues in the CDR3. V gave up 5 bases and J gave up 0 bases; unmatched junction bases: 9. CDR3 sequence reads: CASSPGTGFYSNQPQHF. For the CDR3, the DNA is TGTGCCAGCAGTCCCGGGACAGGTTTTTATAGCAATCAGCCCCAGCATTTT.